A selection of T cell receptor beta chains follows, all from one sample in a study of blood T cell repertoires in COVID-19. The protocol was immunoSEQ multiplex PCR, while the TCRdb copy is restricted to in-frame clones and leaves out a portion. The sample consists of about 280,000 clones, around 87% of them appearing once. The specimen sequenced was peripheral blood. The receptors were sampled from a woman aged 25 to 39 who had recovered from COVID-19. CDR3s include the opening cysteine and the closing phenylalanine or tryptophan. D genes are given only for firm matches. Some rows mark clone size as missing; the rest say once, few, many or name a class of expanded clone.

v_gene	j_gene	d_gene	abundance	CDR3aa	CDR3nt
TRBV7-2	TRBJ2-7	NA	few	CASSLAGQLYEQYF	TGTGCCAGCAGCTTAGCTGGACAGCTTTACGAGCAGTACTTC
TRBV5-4	TRBJ2-5	NA	once	CASSSGTNLIWATQYF	TGTGCCAGCAGCTCCGGGACAAACTTAATATGGGCGACCCAGTACTTC
TRBV5-5	TRBJ2-2	TRBD1	NA	CASSPVQGGGTGELFF	TGTGCCAGCAGCCCTGTACAGGGGGGAGGAACCGGGGAGCTGTTTTTT
TRBV19	TRBJ2-7	NA	once	CASAARGSYYEQYF	TGTGCCAGTGCAGCAAGGGGGTCGTACTACGAGCAGTACTTC
TRBV7-9	TRBJ2-6	TRBD1	NA	CASSLTGDRDVLTF	TGTGCCAGCAGCTTGACGGGGGACAGGGACGTCCTGACTTTC
TRBV5-1	TRBJ1-1	TRBD1	NA	CASSFRDSATEAFF	TGCGCCAGCAGCTTTCGGGACAGCGCCACTGAAGCTTTCTTT
TRBV10-2	TRBJ1-1	NA	NA	CASRHIRDTNTEAFF	TGCGCCAGCAGGCACATCCGGGACACGAACACTGAAGCTTTCTTT
TRBV5-6	TRBJ1-4	NA	NA	CASSLERATFREKLFF	TGTGCCAGCAGCTTGGAACGAGCGACCTTCCGGGAAAAACTGTTTTTT
TRBV7-8	TRBJ1-1	NA	NA	CASSFGAGELMNTEAFF	TGTGCCAGCAGCTTCGGAGCAGGGGAGTTAATGAACACTGAAGCTTTCTTT
TRBV7-9	TRBJ1-2	NA	few	CASSLGYSSNYGYTF	TGTGCCAGCAGCTTAGGATACAGTTCTAACTATGGCTACACCTTC
TRBV7-2	TRBJ2-4	NA	NA	CASSLVSWGVVDIQYF	TGTGCCAGCAGCTTAGTCAGTTGGGGGGTCGTGGACATTCAGTACTTC
TRBV2	TRBJ2-4	NA	NA	CASSDVQKNIQYF	TGTGCCAGCAGTGACGTCCAGAAAAACATTCAGTACTTC
TRBV6-5	TRBJ1-4	TRBD1	NA	CASRGDREVEKLFF	TGTGCCAGCAGGGGGGACAGGGAGGTTGAAAAACTGTTTTTT
TRBV4-3	TRBJ1-6	NA	once	CASSQDIRTFDSPLHF	TGCGCCAGCAGCCAAGATATAAGGACTTTTGATTCACCCCTCCACTTT
TRBV19	TRBJ2-7	NA	NA	CASTGAISSREQYF	TGTGCCAGTACAGGGGCCATTTCCTCCCGCGAGCAGTACTTC
TRBV18	TRBJ2-2	TRBD1	NA	CASSTGANTGELFF	TGTGCCAGCTCAACAGGGGCGAACACCGGGGAGCTGTTTTTT
TRBV3-1/TRBV3-2	TRBJ1-1	NA	NA	CASSQDLGQGGNTEAFF	TGTGCCAGCAGCCAAGATCTCGGGCAGGGTGGAAACACTGAAGCTTTCTTT
TRBV5-1	TRBJ2-3	TRBD2	NA	CASSSGRTSGSASTDTQYF	TGCGCCAGCAGCTCCGGGAGGACTAGCGGGTCGGCTAGCACAGATACGCAGTATTTT
TRBV12-3/TRBV12-4	TRBJ2-5	NA	NA	CASSLGRAVTQYF	TGTGCCAGCAGTTTGGGCAGGGCTGTGACCCAGTACTTC
TRBV4-1	TRBJ2-2	NA	NA	CASSQDRGDYTGELFF	TGCGCCAGCAGCCAAGACCGAGGGGACTACACCGGGGAGCTGTTTTTT
TRBV3-1/TRBV3-2	TRBJ1-6	NA	NA	CASSPTVKNSPLHF	TGTGCCAGCAGTCCGACAGTTAAAAATTCACCCCTCCACTTT
TRBV6-5	TRBJ1-2	NA	NA	CASSLRGMEGYTF	TGTGCCAGCAGTTTAAGGGGGATGGAAGGCTACACCTTC
TRBV2	TRBJ2-7	NA	NA	CASSRQGNEQYF	TGTGCCAGCAGTCGCCAGGGGAACGAGCAGTACTTC
TRBV5-4	TRBJ1-2	TRBD1	NA	CASSDRVGDGYTF	TGTGCCAGCAGCGACAGGGTTGGGGATGGCTACACCTTC
TRBV2	TRBJ1-6	TRBD1	once	CASSERGQLRSPLHF	TGTGCCAGCAGTGAGAGGGGGCAGTTGCGTTCACCCCTCCACTTT
TRBV7-9	TRBJ1-5	TRBD1	once	CASSFCTGACGQPQHF	TGTGCCAGCAGCTTTTGTACAGGGGCCTGTGGGCAGCCCCAGCATTTT
TRBV27	TRBJ1-6	TRBD1	once	CASSTRQGQNSPLHF	TGTGCCAGCAGTACTCGACAGGGTCAAAATTCACCCCTCCACTTT
TRBV2	TRBJ1-4	NA	NA	CASTSVEGTKLFF	TGTGCCAGCACATCCGTGGAGGGAACAAAACTGTTTTTT
TRBV10-3	TRBJ1-6	NA	NA	CAMTADANSPLHF	TGTGCCATGACAGCAGACGCGAATTCACCCCTCCACTTT
TRBV6-4	TRBJ2-1	NA	NA	CASSVDLGGHNEQFF	TGTGCCAGCAGTGTCGATCTGGGGGGGCACAATGAGCAGTTCTTC
TRBV2	TRBJ2-5	NA	NA	CASRIGQGGWSETQYF	TGTGCCAGCAGAATCGGACAGGGAGGGTGGTCGGAGACCCAGTACTTC
TRBV2	TRBJ2-7	TRBD1	few	CASSWDRSTEQYF	TGTGCCAGCAGCTGGGACAGATCCACCGAGCAGTACTTC
TRBV6-5	TRBJ2-3	TRBD2	NA	CASRRSGTRTDTQYF	TGTGCCAGCAGGAGATCCGGGACTAGGACAGATACGCAGTATTTT
TRBV6-2/TRBV6-3	TRBJ1-2	TRBD1	once	CASSYSRSGTGRGYTF	TGTGCCAGCAGTTACTCGAGAAGTGGGACAGGGAGAGGCTACACCTTC
TRBV29-1	TRBJ1-2	TRBD1	NA	CSTTGTGPSGYTF	TGCAGCACTACCGGGACAGGACCAAGTGGCTACACCTTC
TRBV7-9	TRBJ1-1	TRBD1	once	CASSQSRGHSMNTEAFF	TGTGCCAGCAGCCAATCCAGGGGGCATTCGATGAACACTGAAGCTTTCTTT
TRBV29-1	TRBJ2-5	NA	NA	CSVEPTSKGETQYF	TGCAGCGTTGAACCCACTTCGAAGGGGGAGACCCAGTACTTC
TRBV25-1	TRBJ2-5	TRBD1	NA	CASSENDRGETQYF	TGTGCCAGCAGTGAAAATGACAGGGGAGAGACCCAGTACTTC
TRBV19	TRBJ2-3	TRBD2	NA	CASSPPTSGRGTDTQYF	TGTGCCAGTAGTCCCCCGACTAGCGGGAGGGGCACAGATACGCAGTATTTT
TRBV10-3	TRBJ2-7	TRBD1	NA	CAISGQGAAPYEQYF	TGTGCCATCAGCGGACAGGGGGCCGCCCCCTACGAGCAGTACTTC
TRBV27	TRBJ2-7	TRBD1	NA	CASIPHPGQVGGSYEQYF	TGTGCCAGCATCCCTCATCCCGGACAGGTAGGGGGTTCCTACGAGCAGTACTTC
TRBV5-4	TRBJ2-7	NA	NA	CASSLSPYEQYF	TGTGCCAGCAGCTTGTCTCCGTACGAGCAGTACTTC
TRBV6-5	TRBJ1-1	NA	NA	CASSQASTASFF	TGTGCCAGCAGTCAGGCAAGTACGGCATCTTTCTTT
TRBV29-1	TRBJ1-1	NA	once	CSVEADKNTEAFF	TGCAGCGTTGAAGCTGACAAGAACACTGAAGCTTTCTTT
TRBV4-1	TRBJ1-1	NA	NA	CASSHQTGLDTEAFF	TGCGCCAGCAGCCACCAAACAGGGCTGGACACTGAAGCTTTCTTT
TRBV4-2	TRBJ2-7	TRBD2	NA	CASSLTQTSGSYEQYF	TGTGCCAGCAGCCTAACTCAGACTAGCGGTTCCTACGAGCAGTACTTC
TRBV7-2	TRBJ2-7	NA	few	CASSLEGVPYEQYF	TGTGCCAGCAGCTTAGAAGGGGTCCCCTACGAGCAGTACTTC
TRBV7-2	TRBJ2-7	TRBD1	NA	CASSLGGGGQGAYEQYF	TGTGCCAGCAGCTTAGGGGGCGGAGGACAGGGGGCCTACGAGCAGTACTTC
TRBV4-1	TRBJ1-1	NA	NA	CASSQFGQLNTEAFF	TGCGCCAGCAGCCAATTTGGACAGCTGAACACTGAAGCTTTCTTT
TRBV6-2/TRBV6-3	TRBJ1-5	NA	NA	CASSYSLGGFQPQHF	TGTGCCAGCAGTTACTCTCTGGGGGGATTCCAGCCCCAGCATTTT
TRBV13	TRBJ1-2	NA	once	CASSSDYGYTF	TGTGCCAGCAGCTCAGACTATGGCTACACCTTC
TRBV27	TRBJ1-5	NA	NA	CASSLYFGQPQHF	TGTGCCAGCAGTTTATATTTCGGTCAGCCCCAGCATTTT
TRBV5-8	TRBJ2-3	NA	NA	CASSLRRGYTDTQYF	TGTGCCAGCAGCTTGCGCAGGGGTTACACAGATACGCAGTATTTT
TRBV27	TRBJ2-2	NA	NA	CASSFVQGNTGELFF	TGTGCCAGCAGTTTTGTCCAGGGAAACACCGGGGAGCTGTTTTTT
TRBV2	TRBJ2-1	TRBD1	NA	CASSSDRGDNEQFF	TGTGCCAGCAGTAGTGACAGGGGGGACAATGAGCAGTTCTTC
TRBV7-9	TRBJ1-1	NA	NA	CASSRQGQTEAFF	TGTGCCAGCAGCCGACAAGGACAGACGGAAGCTTTCTTT
TRBV19	TRBJ2-2	NA	NA	CASSISFSATGELFF	TGTGCCAGTAGTATCTCTTTCAGCGCAACCGGGGAGCTGTTTTTT
TRBV24-1	TRBJ2-3	NA	NA	CATSDPSKDTQYF	TGTGCCACCAGTGATCCTAGTAAGGATACGCAGTATTTT
TRBV9	TRBJ1-2	NA	NA	CASSADRRGGSYGYTF	TGTGCCAGCAGCGCCGACAGACGGGGAGGAAGCTATGGCTACACCTTC